This T cell receptor beta chain emerged from a study of control samples from healthy donors and cancer patients. The CDR3 spans 17 residues. CDR1 is SGDLS and CDR2 is YYNGEE in the germline V gene. After removal of 4 bases from V and 7 bases from J, the junction contained 14 bases not matched to a gene. TCRdb's copy holds only in-frame clones and misses some; the assay was immunoSEQ multiplex PCR. The sample holds over 65,000 clones, 70% to 90% seen once. This clone has only a few counts. Material: PBMCs. The V call is TRBV9, the J call TRBJ2-1; 10 nucleotides match TRBD2. The TCR originated in a woman between 45 and 65 years old with colorectal cancer. The CDR3, as DNA: TGTGCCAGCAGCACGGCCAAGGGAGCGGGGGGGCCGAATGAGCAGTTCTTC. Its translation is CASSTAKGAGGPNEQFF.